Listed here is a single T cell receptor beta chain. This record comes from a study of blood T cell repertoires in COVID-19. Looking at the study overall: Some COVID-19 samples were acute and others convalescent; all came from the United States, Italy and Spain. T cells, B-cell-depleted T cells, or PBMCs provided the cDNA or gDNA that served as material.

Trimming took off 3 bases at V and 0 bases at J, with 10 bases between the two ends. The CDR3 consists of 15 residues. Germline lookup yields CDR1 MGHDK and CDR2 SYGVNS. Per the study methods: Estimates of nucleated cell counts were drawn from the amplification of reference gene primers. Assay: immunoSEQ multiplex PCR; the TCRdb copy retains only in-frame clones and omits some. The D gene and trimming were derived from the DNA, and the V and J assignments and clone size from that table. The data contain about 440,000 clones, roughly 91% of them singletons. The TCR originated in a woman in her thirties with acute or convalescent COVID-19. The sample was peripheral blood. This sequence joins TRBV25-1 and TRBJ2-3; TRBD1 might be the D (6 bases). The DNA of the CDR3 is TGTGCCAGCAGTGATGGGACAACTAGCACAGATACGCAGTATTTT. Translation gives CASSDGTTSTDTQYF.